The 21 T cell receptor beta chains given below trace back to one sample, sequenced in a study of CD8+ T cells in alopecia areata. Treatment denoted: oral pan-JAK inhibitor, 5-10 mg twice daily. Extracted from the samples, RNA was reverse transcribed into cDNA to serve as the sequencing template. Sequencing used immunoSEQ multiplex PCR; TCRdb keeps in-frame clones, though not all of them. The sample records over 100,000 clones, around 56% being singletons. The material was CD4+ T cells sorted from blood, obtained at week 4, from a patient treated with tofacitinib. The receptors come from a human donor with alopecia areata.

CDR3: CAWNTGDYNEQFF. DNA of the CDR3: TGTGCCTGGAATACGGGAGACTACAATGAGCAGTTCTTC. The rearrangement links TRBV30 to TRBJ2-1; the D gene is possibly TRBD2 (6 bases). V was clipped by 4 bases and J by 3 bases, with 10 bases between them. The CDR3 sequence is 13 residues long. Germline lookup yields CDR1 GTSNPN and CDR2 SVGIG (reference sequence).

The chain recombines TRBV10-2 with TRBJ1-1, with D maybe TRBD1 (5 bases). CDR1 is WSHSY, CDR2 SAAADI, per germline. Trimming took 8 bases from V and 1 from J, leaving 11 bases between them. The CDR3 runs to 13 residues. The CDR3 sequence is CASGETENTEAFF. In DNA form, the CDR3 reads TGCGCCAGCGGGGAGACAGAGAACACTGAAGCTTTCTTT.

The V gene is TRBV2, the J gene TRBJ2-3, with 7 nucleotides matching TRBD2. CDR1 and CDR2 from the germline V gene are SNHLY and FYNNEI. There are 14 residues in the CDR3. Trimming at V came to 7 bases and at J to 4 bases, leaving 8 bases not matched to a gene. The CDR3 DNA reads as TGTGCCAGCAACCTCGGTGGGGGGGCAGATACGCAGTATTTT. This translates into CASNLGGGADTQYF.

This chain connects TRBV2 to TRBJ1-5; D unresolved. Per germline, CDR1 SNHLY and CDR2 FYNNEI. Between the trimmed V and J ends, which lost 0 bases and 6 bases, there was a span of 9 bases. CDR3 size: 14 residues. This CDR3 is CASSEALGSQPQHF. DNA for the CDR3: TGTGCCAGCAGTGAAGCGCTTGGGAGTCAGCCCCAGCATTTT.

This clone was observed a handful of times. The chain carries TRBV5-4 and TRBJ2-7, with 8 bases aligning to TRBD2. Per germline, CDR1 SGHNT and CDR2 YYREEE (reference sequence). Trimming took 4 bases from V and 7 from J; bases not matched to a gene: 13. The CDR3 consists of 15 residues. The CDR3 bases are TGTGCCAGCAGCCGAACCGGGACTAGGGGCTCGGAGCAGTACTTC. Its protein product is CASSRTGTRGSEQYF.

CDR3 region: CASTFSTGVYGYTF. CDR3 sequence (DNA): TGTGCCAGCACTTTTTCTACTGGGGTTTATGGCTACACCTTC. The V call is TRBV5-4, the J call TRBJ1-2; D is unclear. Germline CDR1 is SGHNT and CDR2 is YYREEE (reference sequence). The V end was cut by 6 bases, the J end by 5 bases, with 17 bases between. This CDR3 is built from 14 residues.

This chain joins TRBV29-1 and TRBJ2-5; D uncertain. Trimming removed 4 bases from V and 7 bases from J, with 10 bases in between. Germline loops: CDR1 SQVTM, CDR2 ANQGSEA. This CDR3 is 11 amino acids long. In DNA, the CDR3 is TGCAGCGTTGGCGATGACGGGACCCAGTACTTC. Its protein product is CSVGDDGTQYF.

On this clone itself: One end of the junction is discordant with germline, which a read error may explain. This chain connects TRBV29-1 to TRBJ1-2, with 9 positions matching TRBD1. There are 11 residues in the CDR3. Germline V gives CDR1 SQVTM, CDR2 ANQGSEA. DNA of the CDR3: TGCAGCGTGGCGGGACAGGGCATCCGCCACTTC. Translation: CSVAGQGIRHF.

CDR3 in amino acids: CAWSGKAAGPYEQYF. The CDR3 DNA sequence: TGTGCCTGGAGTGGTAAGGCAGCGGGCCCCTACGAGCAGTACTTC. The chain carries TRBV30 and TRBJ2-7; weak D call: TRBD2 (6 bases). The germline V and J ends were trimmed by 1 base and 2 bases, with 15 bases remaining between them. The CDR3 runs to 15 residues. Germline CDR1 reads GTSNPN; CDR2 reads SVGIG (reference sequence).

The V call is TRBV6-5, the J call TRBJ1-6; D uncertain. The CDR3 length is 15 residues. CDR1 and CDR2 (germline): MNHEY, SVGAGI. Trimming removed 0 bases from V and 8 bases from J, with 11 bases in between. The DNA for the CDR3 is TGTGCCAGCAGTTACTCTCAGGTCAATTATTCACCCCTCCACTTT. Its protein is CASSYSQVNYSPLHF.

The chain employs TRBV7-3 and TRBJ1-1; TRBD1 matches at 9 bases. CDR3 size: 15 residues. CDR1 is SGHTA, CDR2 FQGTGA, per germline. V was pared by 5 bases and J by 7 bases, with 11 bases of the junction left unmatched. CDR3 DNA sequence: TGTGCCAGCAGCCCACCCCCGGGACAGGGAGATGAAGCTTTCTTT. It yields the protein CASSPPPGQGDEAFF.

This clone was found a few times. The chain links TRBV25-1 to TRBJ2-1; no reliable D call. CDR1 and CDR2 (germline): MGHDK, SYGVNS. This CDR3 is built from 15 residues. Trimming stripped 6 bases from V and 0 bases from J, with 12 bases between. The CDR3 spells CASSKDPVSYNEQFF. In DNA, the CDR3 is TGTGCCAGCAGCAAAGACCCGGTCTCCTACAATGAGCAGTTCTTC.

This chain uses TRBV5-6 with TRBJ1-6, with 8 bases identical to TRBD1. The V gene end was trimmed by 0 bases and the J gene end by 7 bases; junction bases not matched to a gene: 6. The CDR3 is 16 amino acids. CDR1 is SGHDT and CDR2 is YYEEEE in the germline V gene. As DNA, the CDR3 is TGTGCCAGCAGCTTGGGATCGAACAGGGGGAATTCACCCCTCCACTTT. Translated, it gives CASSLGSNRGNSPLHF.

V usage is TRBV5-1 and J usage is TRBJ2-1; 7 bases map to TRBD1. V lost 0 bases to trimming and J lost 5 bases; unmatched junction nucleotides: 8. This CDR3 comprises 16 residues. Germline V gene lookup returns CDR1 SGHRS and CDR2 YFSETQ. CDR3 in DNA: TGCGCCAGCAGCTTGGGCCGGGACAGAGTACACAATGAGCAGTTCTTC. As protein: CASSLGRDRVHNEQFF.

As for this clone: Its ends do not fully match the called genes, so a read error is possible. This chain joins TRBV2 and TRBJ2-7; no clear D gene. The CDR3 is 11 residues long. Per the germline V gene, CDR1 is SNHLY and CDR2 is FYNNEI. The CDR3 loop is CATSRAYEQYF. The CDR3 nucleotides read TGTGCCACCAGTAGAGCCTACGAGCAGTACTTC.

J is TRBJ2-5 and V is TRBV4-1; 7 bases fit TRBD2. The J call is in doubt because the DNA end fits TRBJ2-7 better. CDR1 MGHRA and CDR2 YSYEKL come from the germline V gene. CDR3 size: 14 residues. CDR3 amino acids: CASSPRLAGYEQYF. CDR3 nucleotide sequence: TGCGCCAGCAGCCCCCGACTAGCAGGCTACGAGCAGTACTTC.

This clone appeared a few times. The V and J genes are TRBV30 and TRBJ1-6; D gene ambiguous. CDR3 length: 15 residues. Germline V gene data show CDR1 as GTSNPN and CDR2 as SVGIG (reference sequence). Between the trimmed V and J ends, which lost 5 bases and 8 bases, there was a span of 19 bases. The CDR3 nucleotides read TGTGCCTGGGCCTTGGTGCGAAGGGCGGATTCACCCCTCCACTTT. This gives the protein CAWALVRRADSPLHF.

Written as DNA, the CDR3 is TGCAGCGTCGTACAACTGAACACTGAAGCTTTCTTT. Protein product: CSVVQLNTEAFF. V and J are TRBV29-1 and TRBJ1-1; D unresolved. There are 12 residues in the CDR3. Germline assignment: CDR1 SQVTM and CDR2 ANQGSEA. The V end lost 6 bases, the J end lost 0 bases, and 8 bases lay between the germline ends.

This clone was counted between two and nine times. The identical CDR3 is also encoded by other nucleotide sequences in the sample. The CDR3 DNA is TGCAGCGTTGGACAGTTGAACACTGAAGCTTTCTTT. Protein sequence: CSVGQLNTEAFF. This chain joins TRBV29-1 and TRBJ1-1, with D perhaps TRBD1 (5 bases). The CDR3 is 12 residues long. Trimming removed 4 bases from V and 0 bases from J, with 6 bases in between. Germline CDR1 is SQVTM and CDR2 is ANQGSEA.

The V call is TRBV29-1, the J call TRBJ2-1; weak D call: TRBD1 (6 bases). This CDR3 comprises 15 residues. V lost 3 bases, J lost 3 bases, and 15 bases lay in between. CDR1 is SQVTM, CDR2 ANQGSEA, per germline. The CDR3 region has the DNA TGCAGCGTTGATCAGGGGCGGGCCTACTACAATGAGCAGTTCTTC. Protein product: CSVDQGRAYYNEQFF.

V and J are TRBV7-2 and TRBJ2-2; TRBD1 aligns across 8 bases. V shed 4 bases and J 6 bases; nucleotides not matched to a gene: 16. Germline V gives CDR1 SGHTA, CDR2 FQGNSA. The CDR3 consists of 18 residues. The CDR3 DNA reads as TGTGCCAGCAGCTCCCAGGCCGTGAGCAGGGGGCCCGCCGGGGAGCTGTTTTTT. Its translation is CASSSQAVSRGPAGELFF. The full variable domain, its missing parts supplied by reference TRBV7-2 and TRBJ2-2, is GAGVSQSPSNKVTEKGKDVELRCDPISGHTALYWYRQSLGQGLEFLIYFQGNSAPDKSGLPSDRFSAERTGGSVSTLTIQRTQQEDSAVYLCASSSQAVSRGPAGELFFGEGSRLTVL.